This T cell receptor beta chain was profiled in a study of cytomegalovirus exposure and HLA in healthy donors (dated by TCRdb to about 2017). The study in broad terms: An earlier analysis of approximately 590 of the donors reported approximately 290 Gb of sequence data and 100 million to 130 million unique TCR beta sequences from 150 million to 200 million T cells. About 280 gigabases of sequencing data and 70 million to 95 million unique TCR sequences made up an early release that covered about 640 HLA-typed donors. Of the 350 to 400 genotyped donors, about 80% fell in the genetic ancestry cluster associated with self-reported Caucasian donors. The study aimed to test whether signatures of past pathogen exposure could be identified by cataloging public T cell receptors. The study profiled the T cell repertoires of hundreds of subjects by immunosequencing and related them to cytomegalovirus serostatus. Besides the first cohort of 500 to 700 subjects, a separate validation cohort made up of 120 different subjects was used. High-throughput TCR immunosequencing, statistical association of individual TCRs with disease status, and machine learning were combined to predict cytomegalovirus infection status. A later analysis re-analyzed previously published TCR beta repertoires from 650 to 800 donors and added high-resolution HLA genotyping to study TCR occurrence patterns. Rather than drawing on any new phenotypic data, the later analysis identified candidate immune exposures from TCR beta sequences and the way those sequences occurred across donors. An earlier analysis of around 640 of the donors used high-throughput TCR beta sequencing to judge whether each TCR beta V gene segment behaved as functional or pseudogenic. Donor age, sex, ethnicity and CMV serostatus were compiled together with the repertoire data. In a later genetic analysis, genome-wide SNP genotypes for about three fifths of the roughly 670 donors were used, and that subset was treated as a discovery cohort. Every repertoire in the discovery cohort had been generated on one and the same sequencing platform. HLA typing covered class I and class II loci at four-digit resolution. Typing coverage varied by locus: roughly 629-630 donors for A, B, C, DRB1 and DQB1; approximately 560 for DQA1; approximately 570 for DPA1; approximately 470 for DPB1. Because of strong linkage in the cohort, five DR-DQ haplotypes were treated as single units for association and clustering. Among under 450 genotyped donors of the cohort, an average of about 240,000 unique TCR beta nucleotide sequences were sequenced per donor, about a sixth of them non-productive. Study-wide findings and limitations: Because some donors lacked HLA typing at each locus, the association tests relied only on the typed subset. A later analysis found that TCR association rates varied across HLA loci, with DRB1 alleles showing the most associated TCRs and HLA-C alleles the fewest. Strong co-occurrence of HLA alleles, especially DR and DQ, made assigning TCR associations to individual alleles difficult. In a later analysis, several top co-occurrence clusters were reported to appear linked to parvovirus B19, influenza, CMV and Epstein-Barr virus. A further reported finding was that TCR beta sequences accurately predicted the HLA-A and HLA-B alleles for most subjects in the first cohort. In both the original and validation cohorts, the classifier was reported to diagnose cytomegalovirus status with high specificity and sensitivity. Most TCR sequences were seen in very few donors, while some public TCRs were found in many individuals. According to a later analysis, most CMV-associated TCR beta chains appeared to be HLA-restricted, and the HLA associations seemed to be driven largely by CMV exposure. At a false discovery rate of 0.05, a later analysis linked about 17,000 TCR beta sequences to specific HLA alleles. The study listed 150 to 200 TCR beta chains as associated with cytomegalovirus. V-gene and J-gene trimming of TCR beta chains was associated with a missense DCLRE1C variant in a later genetic analysis, and the association was replicated in an independent cohort. Seventeen rarely observed V segments, including chromosome 9 orphons, were excluded from the earlier analysis of several hundred of the donors because counts were too low. Only TCR beta chains were sequenced in this cohort, and the absence of alpha or paired-chain data limited detectable features. Some IMGT-functional V segments, including TRBV6-2 and TRBV6-3, could not be told apart with the 87-base-pair reads, so those segments were excluded. A group of highly shared sequence variants was considered likely to be a technical artifact of the sequencing pipeline. Linkage disequilibrium might explain the correlated functional status among segregating V segments, but an unknown experimental factor could not be excluded. Three of the identified cytomegalovirus-associated TCR beta chains were confirmed in vitro to be specific for cytomegalovirus antigens. An earlier analysis of around 600 of the donors showed that most TCR beta V segments appeared in productive rearrangements either about 87% or about 30% of the time, which broadly matched IMGT annotations. Sequencing depth was assumed to be roughly uniform across donors in the presence/absence analyses, though that assumption may not hold. In a later analysis, HLA-associated TCR beta chains were found to be more clonally expanded and to have lower generation probabilities than equally common non-associated chains. The authors suggested that the approach could potentially be generalized to other disease states and immunological phenotypes. Immune exposure information for the cohort was limited to CMV serostatus. A later genetic analysis reported fewer N-insertions in productive TCRs among donors in an Asian-associated ancestry cluster than the approximately 670-donor mean.

The germline V gene supplies CDR1 LGHNA and CDR2 YNFKEQ. The CDR3 goes from the cysteine to the phenylalanine over 13 residues. Only CDR3 DNA remains: 39 bases, in frame from the first base. Trimming removed 7 bases from V and 3 bases from J; the gene matches leave 4 bases unexplained. In the case of this clone: The clone's antigen remains unknown. Base-call qualities are not available, and no considerably larger clone is one nucleotide away.

Libraries came from the immunoSEQ multiplex PCR assay. A mixture of 60 forward primers for TCR Vbeta segments and 13 reverse primers for TCR Jbeta segments was used in the multiplex PCR. The CDR3 region of rearranged TCR beta genes was amplified from genomic DNA with a multiplex PCR assay. The amplified TCR beta libraries were sequenced on the Illumina HiSeq System as 87-base-pair reads. In the authors' own workflow: A later analysis tallied 75 million to 85 million unique TCR beta chains across the 640 or so repertoires, and roughly 11 million of those chains were shared by two or more donors. Raw reads were error-corrected and collapsed into unique sequences with a nearest-neighbor algorithm that merged closely related sequences to remove PCR and sequencing errors. CDR3 sequences were aligned to IMGT reference sequences to assign V, D and J gene segments. For a sequence to be retained, at least a six-nucleotide match to both a V gene segment and a J gene segment was required. A rearrangement was called productive if the CDR3 had no stop codons and remained in frame with V and J, and every other rearrangement was called non-productive. CDR3 was defined according to IMGT convention as the region running from the second conserved V-encoded cysteine to the conserved J-encoded phenylalanine. The earlier analysis of 450 to 750 of the donors excluded any sequence lacking an unambiguous match to a single V gene segment. In an earlier analysis of approximately 550 of the donors, V segments were called functional above 56.7% productive rearrangements and were called segregating when the between-donor standard deviation exceeded 5%. To diagnose cytomegalovirus status from the catalog of TCR beta chain sequences, a statistical classification framework was built. In a later analysis, V and J genes were assigned by comparing TCR nucleotide sequences against IMGT/GENE-DB human TR gene sequences. In a later analysis, CDR3 sequences and most-parsimonious VDJ recombination scenarios were assigned using the TCRdist pipeline. In a later analysis, every TCR beta chain was defined by the combination of its CDR3 amino acid sequence and its V-gene family, and reads without a unique V-gene family were dropped. In a later analysis, around 650 highly shared, low-generation-probability nucleotide sequences were removed to address suspected cross-contamination and a sequencing artifact. In a later analysis, a clonal expansion index for each public chain was calculated from normalized within-repertoire ranks of inferred template counts. A later analysis computed generation probabilities with a VDJ recombination model fitted to out-of-frame rearrangements, and checked the results against IGoR. In a later analysis, hypergeometric tests were used to score TCR-TCR, TCR-HLA and TCR-CMV co-occurrence, with a repertoire-size bias correction applied to TCR pairs. To estimate false discovery rates, a later analysis permuted the HLA or CMV assignments 20 times. In a later analysis, co-occurring TCRs were grouped using DBSCAN, with TCRdist sequence similarity added in when clustering inside HLA-allele-positive subsets. Repertoires with fewer than 30,000 or more than 120,000 public chains, plus five repertoires with anomalous nucleotide sharing, were excluded from co-occurrence clustering. The table was pulled from immuneACCESS by TCRdb, which kept in-frame rearrangements only. Such tables lose some clones; where checked, under half of the loss comes from unresolved V genes, and the rest has no known cause. The V and J calls and clone size are taken from that table; D and trimming were inferred from the DNA. Counted in this sample were 120,000 to 150,000 clones; about three quarters of them appeared once. The ten biggest clones cover approximately 4% of the sample.

The cohort consisted of some 730 healthy bone marrow donors. At the time of sampling, all cohort members were nominally healthy, though unrecorded immune exposures were likely present. The donor tested CMV seronegative and was one of the 352 seronegative cohort members. Every donor gave a peripheral blood sample, and the peripheral blood mononuclear cells from that sample were used for TCR beta sequencing. The Qiagen DNeasy Blood Extraction Kit was used to extract genomic DNA from the blood cell samples. The clonotype was recovered from a young man in good health and CMV-seronegative. The receptor chain draws on TRBV4-2 and TRBJ1-2, and 8 junction bases match TRBD1. Material for sequencing was PBMCs. The CDR3 reads CASNPTGDYGYTF. The bases are TGTGCCAGCAACCCGACAGGGGACTATGGCTACACCTTC.